A selection of T cell receptor beta chains follows, all from one sample in a study of cytomegalovirus exposure and HLA in healthy donors. Sequencing used immunoSEQ multiplex PCR; TCRdb keeps in-frame clones, though not all of them. The repertoire holds 200,000 to 250,000 clones, with more than 70% as singletons. Sequencing input: PBMCs. The origin of the receptors is a human donor in good health. The CDR3 runs from the conserved cysteine through the conserved F or W. A D gene is named only where the DNA matches it firmly. The size field is filled for only some rows; it gives once, few, many or a size class.

D gene: .
V gene: TRBV28
clone size: few
J gene: TRBJ1-5
CDR3 protein: CASRDDLETTNQPQHF
CDR3 DNA: TGTGCCAGCAGGGATGACCTTGAGACAACGAATCAGCCCCAGCATTTT

D gene: .
V gene: TRBV6-6
clone size: .
J gene: TRBJ2-7
CDR3 protein: CASSYGVRDYEQYF
CDR3 DNA: TGTGCCAGCAGTTACGGTGTCAGGGACTACGAGCAGTACTTC

D gene: .
V gene: TRBV7-2
clone size: .
J gene: TRBJ2-1
CDR3 protein: CASSLGRGGSLENEQFF
CDR3 DNA: TGTGCCAGCAGCTTAGGGAGGGGGGGCAGCCTGGAGAATGAGCAGTTCTTC

D gene: TRBD2
V gene: TRBV27
clone size: once
J gene: TRBJ2-7
CDR3 protein: CASSRSGRAYEQYF
CDR3 DNA: TGTGCCAGCAGTCGTAGCGGGAGGGCCTACGAGCAGTACTTC

D gene: TRBD1
V gene: TRBV7-2
clone size: .
J gene: TRBJ1-1
CDR3 protein: CASSLGQGITEAFF
CDR3 DNA: TGTGCCAGCAGCTTAGGACAGGGGATCACTGAAGCTTTCTTT

D gene: TRBD1
V gene: TRBV2
clone size: .
J gene: TRBJ1-5
CDR3 protein: CASSAGQGSNQPQHF
CDR3 DNA: TGTGCCAGCAGTGCGGGACAGGGGTCCAATCAGCCCCAGCATTTT

D gene: TRBD2
V gene: TRBV29-1
clone size: .
J gene: TRBJ2-3
CDR3 protein: CSVDRASGSGNTQYF
CDR3 DNA: TGCAGCGTTGATAGGGCTAGCGGGAGTGGGAATACGCAGTATTTT

D gene: TRBD1
V gene: TRBV6-1
clone size: .
J gene: TRBJ1-2
CDR3 protein: CASSAMDRGDYGYTF
CDR3 DNA: TGTGCCAGCAGTGCCATGGACAGGGGGGACTATGGCTACACCTTC

D gene: TRBD1
V gene: TRBV2
clone size: .
J gene: TRBJ2-1
CDR3 protein: CASSGQGASGNEQFF
CDR3 DNA: TGTGCCAGCAGTGGACAGGGGGCTTCTGGCAATGAGCAGTTCTTC

D gene: .
V gene: TRBV7-8
clone size: .
J gene: TRBJ2-7
CDR3 protein: CASSLLLGNEQYF
CDR3 DNA: TGTGCCAGCAGCTTACTTCTCGGTAACGAGCAGTACTTC

D gene: .
V gene: TRBV6-6
clone size: .
J gene: TRBJ1-1
CDR3 protein: CASSPEGEAFF
CDR3 DNA: TGTGCCAGCAGCCCCGAGGGTGAAGCTTTCTTT

D gene: TRBD2
V gene: TRBV7-6
clone size: .
J gene: TRBJ2-7
CDR3 protein: CASSTGLAGGLYEQYF
CDR3 DNA: TGTGCCAGCAGCACCGGACTAGCGGGAGGACTCTACGAGCAGTACTTC

D gene: .
V gene: TRBV28
clone size: .
J gene: TRBJ1-5
CDR3 protein: CASSLAGRGGSGNQPQHF
CDR3 DNA: TGTGCCAGCAGTTTGGCAGGGCGGGGTGGAAGTGGGAATCAGCCCCAGCATTTT

D gene: .
V gene: TRBV27
clone size: .
J gene: TRBJ2-2
CDR3 protein: CASSFTVMTGELFF
CDR3 DNA: TGTGCCAGCAGTTTTACAGTCATGACCGGGGAGCTGTTTTTT

D gene: TRBD2
V gene: TRBV19
clone size: .
J gene: TRBJ2-1
CDR3 protein: CASSGSGMGNEQFF
CDR3 DNA: TGTGCCAGTAGTGGTAGCGGGATGGGGAATGAGCAGTTCTTC

D gene: .
V gene: TRBV18
clone size: .
J gene: TRBJ2-3
CDR3 protein: CASSPSTDTQYF
CDR3 DNA: TGTGCCAGCTCCCCTAGCACAGATACGCAGTATTTT

D gene: .
V gene: TRBV2
clone size: .
J gene: TRBJ2-5
CDR3 protein: CASSDVGAETQYF
CDR3 DNA: TGTGCCAGCAGTGATGTGGGGGCAGAGACCCAGTACTTC

D gene: .
V gene: TRBV5-1
clone size: .
J gene: TRBJ2-1
CDR3 protein: CASSLAAYSAVVDEQFF
CDR3 DNA: TGCGCCAGCAGCTTGGCCGCGTATTCGGCGGTGGTCGATGAGCAGTTCTTC

D gene: .
V gene: TRBV9
clone size: .
J gene: TRBJ2-7
CDR3 protein: CASSVADTYEQYF
CDR3 DNA: TGTGCCAGCAGCGTGGCAGACACATACGAGCAGTACTTC

D gene: TRBD2
V gene: TRBV4-1
clone size: .
J gene: TRBJ2-7
CDR3 protein: CASSQVEGSGTSAYEQYF
CDR3 DNA: TGCGCCAGCAGCCAAGTGGAAGGGAGCGGGACTTCGGCCTACGAGCAGTACTTC

D gene: .
V gene: TRBV11-2
clone size: .
J gene: TRBJ1-1
CDR3 protein: CASSLVGRNTEAFF
CDR3 DNA: TGTGCCAGCAGCTTAGTGGGGCGTAACACTGAAGCTTTCTTT

D gene: .
V gene: TRBV5-1
clone size: .
J gene: TRBJ2-3
CDR3 protein: CASSLGQGTTDTQYF
CDR3 DNA: TGCGCCAGCAGCTTGGGGCAGGGGACCACAGATACGCAGTATTTT

D gene: TRBD1
V gene: TRBV30
clone size: .
J gene: TRBJ1-5
CDR3 protein: CAWSVRGQGFSRPQHF
CDR3 DNA: TGTGCCTGGAGTGTACGGGGACAGGGTTTTTCTCGGCCCCAGCATTTT

D gene: .
V gene: TRBV7-8
clone size: .
J gene: TRBJ2-5
CDR3 protein: CASSLALTGQETQYF
CDR3 DNA: TGTGCCAGCAGCTTAGCGCTAACGGGTCAAGAGACCCAGTACTTC

D gene: .
V gene: TRBV6-5
clone size: .
J gene: TRBJ1-1
CDR3 protein: CASSYSIPVNTEAFF
CDR3 DNA: TGTGCCAGCAGTTACTCAATCCCTGTGAACACTGAAGCTTTCTTT

D gene: .
V gene: TRBV10-3
clone size: .
J gene: TRBJ2-2
CDR3 protein: CAISDRQANTGELFF
CDR3 DNA: TGTGCCATCAGTGACCGGCAGGCGAACACCGGGGAGCTGTTTTTT

D gene: .
V gene: TRBV10-1
clone size: .
J gene: TRBJ2-7
CDR3 protein: CASSAETSSSYEQYF
CDR3 DNA: TGCGCCAGCAGTGCCGAGACTTCGAGCTCCTACGAGCAGTACTTC

D gene: .
V gene: TRBV25-1
clone size: few
J gene: TRBJ1-1
CDR3 protein: CASTEGGAIPAFF
CDR3 DNA: TGTGCCAGCACTGAGGGTGGGGCTATCCCAGCTTTCTTT

D gene: .
V gene: TRBV6-4
clone size: .
J gene: TRBJ2-7
CDR3 protein: CASSDPPDSEQYF
CDR3 DNA: TGTGCCAGCAGTGACCCCCCCGACTCCGAGCAGTACTTC

D gene: TRBD2
V gene: TRBV2
clone size: .
J gene: TRBJ2-3
CDR3 protein: CASSEIPSSGRSTSTDTQYF
CDR3 DNA: TGTGCCAGCAGTGAAATTCCCTCTAGCGGGAGGTCCACTAGCACAGATACGCAGTATTTT

D gene: .
V gene: TRBV18
clone size: once
J gene: TRBJ2-3
CDR3 protein: CASSPWDTLTTDTQYF
CDR3 DNA: TGTGCCAGCTCACCGTGGGACACGCTGACCACAGATACGCAGTATTTT

D gene: .
V gene: TRBV7-2
clone size: .
J gene: TRBJ1-4
CDR3 protein: CASSLGPAGNEKLFF
CDR3 DNA: TGTGCCAGCAGCTTAGGTCCGGCGGGTAATGAAAAACTGTTTTTT

D gene: TRBD1
V gene: TRBV7-9
clone size: .
J gene: TRBJ2-7
CDR3 protein: CASSPRPMLRDSLTYEQYF
CDR3 DNA: TGTGCCAGCAGCCCAAGGCCTATGTTAAGGGACAGCTTGACCTACGAGCAGTACTTC

D gene: TRBD1
V gene: TRBV7-9
clone size: few
J gene: TRBJ1-5
CDR3 protein: CASSFSTGSQPQHF
CDR3 DNA: TGTGCCAGCAGCTTTTCGACAGGGAGCCAGCCCCAGCATTTT

D gene: .
V gene: TRBV7-8
clone size: .
J gene: TRBJ2-3
CDR3 protein: CASSLYAGRGDTQYF
CDR3 DNA: TGTGCCAGCAGCTTATATGCGGGAAGAGGAGATACGCAGTATTTT

D gene: .
V gene: TRBV7-2
clone size: .
J gene: TRBJ2-2
CDR3 protein: CASSSGLNTGELFF
CDR3 DNA: TGTGCCAGCAGCTCGGGACTGAACACCGGGGAGCTGTTTTTT

D gene: .
V gene: TRBV30
clone size: .
J gene: TRBJ2-7
CDR3 protein: CAWSVREQYF
CDR3 DNA: TGTGCCTGGAGTGTTCGGGAGCAGTACTTC

D gene: .
V gene: TRBV9
clone size: few
J gene: TRBJ2-5
CDR3 protein: CASSVGSGWETQYF
CDR3 DNA: TGTGCCAGCAGCGTAGGTTCAGGGTGGGAGACCCAGTACTTC

D gene: .
V gene: TRBV5-1
clone size: .
J gene: TRBJ2-7
CDR3 protein: CASSLSGGAPYYEQYF
CDR3 DNA: TGCGCCAGCAGCTTATCCGGGGGAGCTCCCTACTACGAGCAGTACTTC

D gene: TRBD1
V gene: TRBV5-1
clone size: .
J gene: TRBJ1-2
CDR3 protein: CASSSQGDYGYTF
CDR3 DNA: TGCGCCAGCAGCTCACAGGGGGACTATGGCTACACCTTC

D gene: .
V gene: TRBV28
clone size: .
J gene: TRBJ2-6
CDR3 protein: CASSFTGQSSGANVLTF
CDR3 DNA: TGTGCCAGCAGTTTTACCGGACAGTCCTCTGGGGCCAACGTCCTGACTTTC

D gene: TRBD1
V gene: TRBV5-1
clone size: .
J gene: TRBJ2-5
CDR3 protein: CASTPDRGQETQYF
CDR3 DNA: TGCGCCAGCACCCCGGACAGGGGTCAAGAGACCCAGTACTTC

D gene: .
V gene: TRBV30
clone size: .
J gene: TRBJ2-7
CDR3 protein: CAWSPRWGSYEQYF
CDR3 DNA: TGTGCCTGGAGTCCCAGGTGGGGCAGCTACGAGCAGTACTTC

D gene: TRBD1
V gene: TRBV30
clone size: few
J gene: TRBJ2-7
CDR3 protein: CAADRGRFHEQYF
CDR3 DNA: TGTGCCGCAGACAGGGGGCGCTTCCACGAGCAGTACTTC

D gene: .
V gene: TRBV11-2
clone size: .
J gene: TRBJ2-5
CDR3 protein: CASSFILRETQYF
CDR3 DNA: TGTGCCAGCAGCTTTATTCTCCGGGAGACCCAGTACTTC